This record looks at one TCR beta chain sequence and its context. Diagnoses rested on clinical symptoms, serum thyroxine and TRAb, thyroid ultrasound and orbital computed tomography. This specimen comes from a study of T cells in Graves' hyperthyroidism and ophthalmopathy. Amplification of TCR beta CDR3 regions was performed using RNA transcripts as template. In the first-round RT-PCR of the TCR CDR3, the HTBI primer set was used. MiXCR, run by TCRdb on the multiplex PCR reads, gives a single entry per CDR3 protein. Found here are roughly 300,000 distinct CDR3 sequences, roughly 21% of them singletons; the top ten hold 50%. The CDR3 sequence is 15 residues long. Unmatched junction bases numbered 6, after V lost 5 bases and J lost 6 bases. The germline V gene encodes CDR1 SGHTA and CDR2 FQGNSA.

Sequencing used blood. The TCR sequence derives from a woman between 50 and 59 years old with Graves' hyperthyroidism. This chain links TRBV7-2 with TRBJ2-1, with 11 positions matching TRBD2. CDR3 loop: CASSIPGLAANEQFF. The CDR3 DNA sequence: TGTGCCAGCAGCATACCGGGACTAGCGGCCAATGAGCAGTTCTTC.